These 5 T cell receptor beta chains share one sample of origin, sequenced in a study of spatial heterogeneity in lung cancer. A single record per CDR3 protein comes from TCRdb applying MiXCR to the 5' RACE reads. The sample yields about 17,000 distinct CDR3 sequences, 5% to 7.5% seen once. Study observations and caveats: Expanded intratumoral alpha and beta TCR counts tracked tumor mutation counts.

Their cognate antigens are unknown. As to time point: sample taken at primary tumor resection. The sample consisted of lung tumor tissue, taken at surgery. The origin of the receptors is a male donor with early-stage non-small cell lung cancer.

This clonotype has a count of ten or more. This beta chain is an unintended read in a library built for alpha chains; its size means little. The chain joins TRBV12-3 or TRBV12-4 to TRBJ1-5, with D unresolved. V was clipped by 7 bases and J by 6 bases, with 10 bases between them. There are 12 residues in the CDR3. DNA for the CDR3: TGTGCCAGCAAGAGGGAGGGTCAGCCCCAGCATTTT. Protein sequence: CASKREGQPQHF.

This clonotype has ten or more counts. This beta chain is off target for a library built for alpha chains, so its abundance means little. The chain is built from TRBV4-1 and TRBJ1-4; 7 nucleotides line up with TRBD1. Germline trimming cut 4 bases from V and 8 bases from J; bases unmatched to any gene: 10. This CDR3 region has 15 residues. Germline assignment: CDR1 MGHRA and CDR2 YSYEKL. The DNA of the CDR3 is TGCGCCAGCAGCCTTACCCGACAGGGCGACGAAAAACTGTTTTTT. This codes for CASSLTRQGDEKLFF.

In this sample, this clonotype turned up a few times. This beta chain appears as a stray read in a library generated for alpha chains; its size is not informative. This chain uses TRBV4-3 with TRBJ2-2; possibly TRBD2 for D (5 bases). The CDR3 consists of 16 residues. The germline V gene encodes CDR1 LGHNA and CDR2 YSLEER. The V gene lost 0 bases and the J gene lost 2 bases, with 10 bases spanning the gap. The CDR3 DNA follows: TGCGCCAGCAGCCAAGATCGGGGAGTTAACACCGGGGAGCTGTTTTTT. Protein sequence: CASSQDRGVNTGELFF.

This clonotype was recorded many times. A library prepared for alpha chains yielded this beta chain as an off-target read; its size is of little meaning. The rearrangement uses TRBV7-2 and TRBJ1-6; 7 nucleotides match TRBD1. The germline gives CDR1 SGHTA, CDR2 FQGNSA. The CDR3 has 17 residues. V gave up 1 base and J gave up 1 base; unmatched junction bases: 4. CDR3 amino acids: CASSLVRQGSYNSPLHF. CDR3 nucleotide sequence: TGTGCCAGCAGCTTAGTCAGACAGGGATCCTATAATTCACCCCTCCACTTT. Using reference TRBV7-2 and TRBJ1-6 for the parts outside the CDR3, the full variable domain is GAGVSQSPSNKVTEKGKDVELRCDPISGHTALYWYRQSLGQGLEFLIYFQGNSAPDKSGLPSDRFSAERTGGSVSTLTIQRTQQEDSAVYLCASSLVRQGSYNSPLHFGNGTRLTVT.

In its sample, this clonotype ranks as medium-sized. For a library built for alpha chains, this beta chain is a stray read; little rests on its size. The chain employs TRBV11-2 and TRBJ2-7, with D maybe TRBD1 (6 bases). The CDR3 covers 15 residues. Germline assignment: CDR1 SGHAT and CDR2 FQNNGV. V lost 1 base and J 3 bases, leaving 13 bases between the germline ends. The CDR3 coding sequence is TGTGCCAGCAGCTTAGTTCAGGGGCTTCGCTACGAGCAGTACTTC. It yields the protein CASSLVQGLRYEQYF.